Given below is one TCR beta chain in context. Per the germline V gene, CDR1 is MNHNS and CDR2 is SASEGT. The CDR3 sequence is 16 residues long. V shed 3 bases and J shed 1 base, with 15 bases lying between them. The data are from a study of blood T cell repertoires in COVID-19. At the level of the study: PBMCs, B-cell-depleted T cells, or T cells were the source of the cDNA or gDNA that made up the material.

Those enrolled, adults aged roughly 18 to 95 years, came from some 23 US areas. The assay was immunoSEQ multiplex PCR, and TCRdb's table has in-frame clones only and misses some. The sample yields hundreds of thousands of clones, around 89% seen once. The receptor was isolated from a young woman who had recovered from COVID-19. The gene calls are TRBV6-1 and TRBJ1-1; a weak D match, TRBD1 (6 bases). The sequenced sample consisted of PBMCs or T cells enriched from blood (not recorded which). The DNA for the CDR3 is TGTGCCAGCAGTGAGGGGGGGGCAGGGCGGAACACTGAAGCTTTCTTT. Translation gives CASSEGGAGRNTEAFF.